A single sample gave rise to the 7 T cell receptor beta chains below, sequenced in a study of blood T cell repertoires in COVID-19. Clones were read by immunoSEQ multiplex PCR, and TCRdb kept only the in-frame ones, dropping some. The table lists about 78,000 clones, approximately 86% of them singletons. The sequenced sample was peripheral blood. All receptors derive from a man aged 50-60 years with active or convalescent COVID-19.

The CDR3 loop reads CASRTGQALYGYTF. The CDR3 DNA reads as TGTGCCAGCAGAACCGGACAGGCCCTCTATGGCTACACCTTC. This sequence joins TRBV28 and TRBJ1-2, with 7 bases aligning to TRBD1. With 6 bases clipped from V and 4 bases from J, the junction kept 8 bases outside the gene matches. This CDR3 has 14 amino acids. Looked up from germline, CDR1 is MDHEN and CDR2 is SYDVKM.

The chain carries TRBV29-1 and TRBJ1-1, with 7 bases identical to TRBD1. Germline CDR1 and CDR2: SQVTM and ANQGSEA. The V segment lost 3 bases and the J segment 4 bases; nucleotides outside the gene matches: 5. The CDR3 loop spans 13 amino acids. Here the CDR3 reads CSVDPGGPTEAFF. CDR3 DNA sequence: TGCAGCGTTGACCCAGGGGGACCCACTGAAGCTTTCTTT.

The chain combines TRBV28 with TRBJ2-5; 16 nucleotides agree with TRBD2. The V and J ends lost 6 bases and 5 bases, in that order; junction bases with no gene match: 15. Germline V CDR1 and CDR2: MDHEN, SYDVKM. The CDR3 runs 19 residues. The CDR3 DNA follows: TGTGCCAGCAGGACTCCCACCGGGACTAGCGGGGGGGCGAGCGAGACCCAGTACTTC. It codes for CASRTPTGTSGGASETQYF.

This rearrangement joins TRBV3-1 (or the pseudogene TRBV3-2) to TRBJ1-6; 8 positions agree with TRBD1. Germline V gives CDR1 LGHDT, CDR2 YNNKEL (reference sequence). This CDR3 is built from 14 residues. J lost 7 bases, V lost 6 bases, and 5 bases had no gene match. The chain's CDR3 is CASRPTGENSPLHF. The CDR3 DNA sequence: TGTGCCAGCAGACCGACAGGGGAAAATTCACCCCTCCACTTT.

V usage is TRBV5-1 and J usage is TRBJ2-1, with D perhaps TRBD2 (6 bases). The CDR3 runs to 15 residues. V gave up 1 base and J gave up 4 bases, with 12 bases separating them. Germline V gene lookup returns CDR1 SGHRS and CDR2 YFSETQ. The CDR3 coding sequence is TGCGCCAGCAGCTTGCGGGACTCTCGATACAATGAGCAGTTCTTC. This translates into CASSLRDSRYNEQFF.

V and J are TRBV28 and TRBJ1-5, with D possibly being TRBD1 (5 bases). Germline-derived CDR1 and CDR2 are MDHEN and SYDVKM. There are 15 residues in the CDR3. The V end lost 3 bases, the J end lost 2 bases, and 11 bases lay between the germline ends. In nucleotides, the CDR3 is TGTGCCAGCAGTTTTGTGGGGCCGCGCAATCAGCCCCAGCATTTT. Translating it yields CASSFVGPRNQPQHF.

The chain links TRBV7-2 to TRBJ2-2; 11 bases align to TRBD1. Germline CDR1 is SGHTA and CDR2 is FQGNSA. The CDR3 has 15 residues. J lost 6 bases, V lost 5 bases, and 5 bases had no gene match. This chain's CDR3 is CASSTWGQGAGELFF. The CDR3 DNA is TGTGCCAGCAGCACGTGGGGACAGGGGGCCGGGGAGCTGTTTTTT. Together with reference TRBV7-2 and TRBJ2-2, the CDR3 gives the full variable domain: GAGVSQSPSNKVTEKGKDVELRCDPISGHTALYWYRQSLGQGLEFLIYFQGNSAPDKSGLPSDRFSAERTGGSVSTLTIQRTQQEDSAVYLCASSTWGQGAGELFFGEGSRLTVL.